This T cell receptor beta chain was recorded in a study of cytomegalovirus exposure and HLA in healthy donors. This clone was seen only a few times. Amplification used 60 Vbeta primers and 13 Jbeta primers. The data were produced by immunoSEQ multiplex PCR, yet TCRdb's version contains in-frame clones alone and is incomplete. The sample contains 90,000 to 130,000 clones, roughly 68% of which appear only once. CDR1 is SGHAT, CDR2 FQNNGV, per germline. This CDR3 is built from 17 residues. The V segment lost 5 bases and the J segment 5 bases; nucleotides outside the gene matches: 10. The receptor was derived from a man aged 25 to 40 in good health and CMV-seropositive. The V gene is TRBV11-2, the J gene TRBJ2-2, with TRBD2 matching 11 bases. Sequencing used PBMCs. CDR3 bases: TGTGCCAGCAGCCCCTCCCCAACTAGCGGGAGAACCGGGGAGCTGTTTTTT. Amino acids: CASSPSPTSGRTGELFF.